These 7 T cell receptor beta chains originate from one sample sequenced in a study of T cell responses to AZD1222 COVID-19 vaccine. Profiling relied on immunoSEQ multiplex PCR, and the TCRdb table lists in-frame clones only, not all of them. The table has 70,000 to 90,000 clones, approximately 91% seen once; the top ten hold about 2.2%. The sequences come from peripheral blood, collected on day 0 of AZD1222 vaccination. These receptors were collected from an adult in good health.

The chain joins TRBV6-5 to TRBJ1-1; a weak D match, TRBD1 (6 bases). Deletions cut 7 bases from V and 7 bases from J, with 16 bases between. CDR1 MNHEY and CDR2 SVGAGI come from the germline V gene. The CDR3 spans 13 residues. CDR3 loop: CASTYSGQIEAFF. CDR3 nucleotide sequence: TGTGCCAGCACCTACTCCGGACAGATTGAAGCTTTCTTT.

This chain links TRBV2 with TRBJ2-1; 7 positions agree with TRBD1. CDR3 size: 16 residues. Unmatched junction bases numbered 8, after V lost 2 bases and J lost 4 bases. Germline V lookup: CDR1 SNHLY, CDR2 FYNNEI. The DNA for the CDR3 is TGTGCCAGCAGTGAAAGGGGGACAGAAGTATACAATGAGCAGTTCTTC. Translating gives CASSERGTEVYNEQFF.

The rearrangement uses TRBV7-2 and TRBJ1-2; D gene uncertain. The V end lost 0 bases, the J end lost 2 bases, and 7 bases lay between the germline ends. The CDR3 sequence is 14 residues long. Germline lookup yields CDR1 SGHTA and CDR2 FQGNSA. CDR3 sequence (DNA): TGTGCCAGCAGCTTAGCTCCAGAGAACTATGGCTACACCTTC. Residues: CASSLAPENYGYTF.

V usage is TRBV30 and J usage is TRBJ2-5; TRBD1 might be the D (6 bases). Per germline, CDR1 GTSNPN and CDR2 SVGIG (reference sequence). Trimming took 4 bases from V and 5 from J, leaving 14 bases between them. CDR3 length: 13 amino acids. CDR3 in DNA: TGTGCCTGGAACACGGACAGTTCGGAGACCCAGTACTTC. Its translation: CAWNTDSSETQYF.

This clone was counted a few times. This chain uses TRBV7-2 with TRBJ1-4, with a weak D call TRBD1 (5 bases). Germline V gene sequence: CDR1 SGHTA, CDR2 FQGNSA. This CDR3 contains 14 residues. V was shortened by 5 bases and J by 5 bases, with 12 bases between the two germline ends. CDR3 in DNA: TGTGCCAGCAGCCCACAGCGGGGGAATGAAAAACTGTTTTTT. Translating it yields CASSPQRGNEKLFF.

The rearrangement links TRBV20-1 to TRBJ1-2, with 11 bases lining up with TRBD1. CDR1 and CDR2 from the germline V gene are DFQATT and SNEGSKA (reference sequence). The CDR3 totals 19 residues. V shed 3 bases, J shed 0 bases, and the junction held 15 bases outside the gene matches. The CDR3 DNA is TGCAGTGCTAGTCTAAGCCACTGGGACAGGGGGACTGCTAACTATGGCTACACCTTC. Its protein is CSASLSHWDRGTANYGYTF.

This clone was found once. V gene TRBV15 combines with J gene TRBJ2-7, with TRBD1 identical over 7 bases. After removal of 0 bases from V and 5 bases from J, the junction contained 7 bases not matched to a gene. The germline V gene has CDR1 LNHNV and CDR2 YYDKDF (reference sequence). The CDR3 runs 15 residues. CDR3 sequence reads: CATSRETGNSDEQYF. CDR3 DNA sequence: TGTGCCACCAGCAGAGAGACAGGGAACAGCGACGAGCAGTACTTC.